This T cell receptor beta chain was sequenced for a study of blood T cell repertoires in COVID-19. The overall study: T cells, B-cell-depleted T cells, or PBMCs supplied cDNA or gDNA.

As handled by the study authors: Amplification from reference gene primers served as the basis for estimated nucleated cell counts. Sequenced by immunoSEQ multiplex PCR; TCRdb stores in-frame clones only, minus some. The V and J calls and clone size were taken over from that table, and D and trimming were inferred from the DNA. The data contain 150,000 to 200,000 clones, about 85% of them singletons. The CDR3 is made up of 13 amino acids. The germline gives CDR1 SGHKS, CDR2 YYEKEE (reference sequence). V was clipped by 4 bases and J by 8 bases; unmatched bases: 7. The clonotype was recovered from a human donor with acute or convalescent COVID-19. The donor label of this sample is uncertain. The genes are TRBV5-5 and TRBJ1-2; 8 bases agree with TRBD1. Sequenced input: peripheral blood. CDR3 in amino acids: CASSPGGLGGYTF. CDR3 DNA: TGTGCCAGCAGCCCAGGGGGCTTGGGCGGCTACACCTTC.